The following is a TCR beta chain sequence with its context. The sample belongs to a study of control samples from healthy donors and cancer patients. Trimming took 1 base from V and 2 from J, leaving 12 bases between them. Germline V gene sequence: CDR1 WNHNN, CDR2 SYGVQD (reference sequence). This CDR3 contains 17 residues. The table came from immunoSEQ multiplex PCR; TCRdb's copy has only in-frame clones and leaves some out. Seen here are about 120,000 clones, over 80% observed once, and the top ten hold about 0.6%. The sequence was collected from a man older than 75 with head and neck cancer. This chain joins TRBV10-1 and TRBJ2-6; D uncertain. Material: PBMCs. The CDR3 protein is CASSEFPPATGANVLTF. The CDR3 DNA sequence: TGCGCCAGCAGTGAGTTCCCCCCCGCGACTGGGGCCAACGTCCTGACTTTC.